One and the same sample provided the 15 T cell receptor beta chains below, sequenced in a study of CD8 T cells in Susac syndrome. Random hexamers were used to reverse transcribe an amount of roughly 0.45 to 1 ug RNA. TCRdb passed the immunoSEQ multiplex PCR reads through MiXCR, listing each CDR3 protein once. The table lists 200,000 to 250,000 distinct CDR3 sequences, 94% of them singletons. The specimen sequenced was CD4+ T cells from PBMCs. All receptors come from a human donor with Susac syndrome.

V and J are TRBV18 and TRBJ1-3, with a possible D match to TRBD1 (5 bases). Trimming pared 10 bases from V and 4 bases from J, leaving 14 bases between. Germline loops: CDR1 KGHSH, CDR2 LQKENI. There are 13 residues in the CDR3. CDR3 residues: CATSGTPGNTIYF. In nucleotides, the CDR3 is TGTGCCACTTCCGGGACTCCCGGAAACACCATATATTTT.

The chain uses TRBV7-2 and TRBJ2-1, with D perhaps assigned TRBD1 or TRBD2 (5 bases each). CDR3 length: 16 residues. Trimming stripped 5 bases from V and 0 bases from J, with 14 bases between. Germline-derived CDR1 and CDR2 are SGHTA and FQGNSA. The CDR3 is CASSRTGTPSYNEQFF. The CDR3 region has the DNA TGTGCCAGCAGCAGGACCGGGACGCCCTCCTACAATGAGCAGTTCTTC. The full variable domain, in which reference TRBV7-2 and TRBJ2-1 provide the parts outside the CDR3, is GAGVSQSPSNKVTEKGKDVELRCDPISGHTALYWYRQSLGQGLEFLIYFQGNSAPDKSGLPSDRFSAERTGGSVSTLTIQRTQQEDSAVYLCASSRTGTPSYNEQFFGPGTRLTVL.

This chain links TRBV20-1 with TRBJ2-7; 8 nucleotides match TRBD1. The CDR3 length is 14 residues. V lost 0 bases and J lost 1; bases outside the gene matches: 2. Germline assignment: CDR1 DFQATT and CDR2 SNEGSKA (reference sequence). The CDR3 sequence: CSARDWDRSYEQYF. The CDR3 bases are TGCAGTGCTAGAGATTGGGACAGGTCCTACGAGCAGTACTTC.

The J gene is TRBJ2-3, the V gene TRBV12-3 or TRBV12-4; weak D call: TRBD2 (5 bases). CDR3 size: 15 residues. Trimming cost V 3 bases and J 5 bases, with 15 bases left between them. CDR3 region: CASSLIAGVEDTQYF. CDR3 bases: TGTGCCAGCAGTTTGATTGCCGGGGTGGAAGATACGCAGTATTTT.

This clonotype was recorded once. V gene TRBV12-3 or TRBV12-4 combines with J gene TRBJ2-2; D is ambiguous. The CDR3 extends over 14 amino acids. V was clipped by 0 bases and J by 4 bases, with 6 bases between them. The CDR3 DNA sequence: TGTGCCAGCAGTTTAGCGCAGAGCACCGGGGAGCTGTTTTTT. This codes for CASSLAQSTGELFF.

The chain employs TRBV7-3 and TRBJ1-4; D ambiguous. In germline, CDR1 is SGHTA, CDR2 FQGTGA. The V and J ends lost 4 bases and 3 bases respectively, with 9 bases between them. CDR3 length equals 14 residues. The DNA of the CDR3 is TGTGCCAGCAGCTCTACATGGGCTAATGAAAAACTGTTTTTT. It specifies CASSSTWANEKLFF.

The chain carries TRBV30 and TRBJ1-1; TRBD1 aligns across 12 bases. The CDR3 totals 16 residues. The J segment lost 1 base and the V segment lost 4 bases, leaving 7 bases of the junction unmatched. Germline V gene sequence: CDR1 GTSNPN, CDR2 SVGIG (reference sequence). The CDR3 DNA reads as TGTGCCTGGATCCGGGACAGGGGGCGAGGGAACACTGAAGCTTTCTTT. Its protein product is CAWIRDRGRGNTEAFF.

This clonotype was seen a few times. CDR3 loop: CSARVGGYGYTF. The CDR3 DNA is TGCAGTGCTAGAGTCGGCGGATATGGCTACACCTTC. The rearrangement uses TRBV20-1 and TRBJ1-2, with D uncertain. Germline assignment: CDR1 DFQATT and CDR2 SNEGSKA (reference sequence). The CDR3 sequence is 12 residues long. V lost 1 base to trimming and J lost 5 bases, with 8 bases between them.

The chain is built from TRBV12-3 or TRBV12-4 and TRBJ2-5, with D perhaps matching TRBD2 (6 bases). V was shortened by 7 bases and J by 4 bases, with 13 bases between the two germline ends. The length of the CDR3 is 13 residues. DNA of the CDR3: TGTGCCAGCAAGTTTAACGGGGGAGAGACCCAGTACTTC. Its translation: CASKFNGGETQYF.

The chain links TRBV12-3 or TRBV12-4 to TRBJ1-2; 9 positions match TRBD1. The CDR3 sequence is 13 residues long. The trim removed 3 bases at V and 8 bases at J, leaving 4 bases unmatched. Here the CDR3 DNA reads TGTGCCAGCAGTTTCTGGGACAGGGACGGCTACACCTTC. Its translation: CASSFWDRDGYTF.

The rearrangement joins TRBV20-1 to TRBJ1-2, with 7 bases that match TRBD1. Trimming took 0 bases from V and 4 from J; bases not matched to a gene: 8. CDR3 length: 15 residues. Germline values: CDR1 DFQATT, CDR2 SNEGSKA (reference sequence). CDR3 amino acids: CSARENRGQFYGYTF. CDR3 coding DNA: TGCAGTGCTAGAGAGAATCGGGGACAGTTCTATGGCTACACCTTC.

The V and J genes are TRBV25-1 and TRBJ2-5; 8 nucleotides align to TRBD2. CDR3 length: 15 amino acids. The germline V gene encodes CDR1 MGHDK and CDR2 SYGVNS. V shed 5 bases, J shed 3 bases, and the junction held 8 bases outside the gene matches. CDR3 DNA sequence: TGTGCCAGCAGTCCCCCGGGACTAGGGAAAGAGACCCAGTACTTC. Its protein product is CASSPPGLGKETQYF.

The chain carries TRBV20-1 and TRBJ1-2, with D perhaps matching TRBD1 (5 bases). V lost 0 bases and J 4 bases, leaving 9 bases between the germline ends. The CDR3 sequence is 13 residues long. In germline, CDR1 is DFQATT, CDR2 SNEGSKA (reference sequence). CDR3 loop: CSARETRAYGYTF. The CDR3 DNA reads as TGCAGTGCTAGAGAAACCAGGGCCTATGGCTACACCTTC.

The CDR3 bases are TGCAGTGCCCTGACTAGCCCCCACTCTGGGGCCAACGTCCTGACTTTC. Translating gives CSALTSPHSGANVLTF. The chain has TRBV20-1 and TRBJ2-6; 7 bases are a match to TRBD2. The CDR3 spans 16 residues. The trim removed 6 bases at V and 0 bases at J, leaving 8 bases unmatched. Germline V gene lookup returns CDR1 DFQATT and CDR2 SNEGSKA (reference sequence).

The chain has TRBV20-1 and TRBJ1-6, with D perhaps TRBD1 (5 bases). The V and J ends lost 6 bases and 0 bases respectively, with 12 bases between them. The CDR3 is 15 amino acids. Per the germline V gene, CDR1 is DFQATT and CDR2 is SNEGSKA (reference sequence). The CDR3 nucleotides are TGCAGTGCCACGGGACTGCCCTCCTATAATTCACCCCTCCACTTT. This translates into CSATGLPSYNSPLHF.